This T cell receptor beta chain was retrieved from a study of chemoradiotherapy in HPV16-positive cancers. TCRdb keeps only in-frame clones here, not all; method: immunoSEQ multiplex PCR. The sample comprises about 5,100 clones, roughly 79% of which are singletons, and 12% to 15% rests with the top ten. Remarks on this clone: The antigen is undetermined.

With V trimmed by 9 bases and J by 4 bases, 9 bases remained unmatched. Germline V gene sequence: CDR1 SNHLY, CDR2 FYNNEI. This CDR3 has 14 residues. Study findings and constraints: Candidate HPV-specific clones and E7-related TCR motifs grew in tumor during treatment.

The sequence came from a human donor with HPV-associated anogenital cancer. The sample was tumor tissue, taken from a patient who underwent chemoradiotherapy. The chain links TRBV2 to TRBJ2-7; the match to TRBD1 covers 10 bases. The CDR3: CASSRTGGKYEQYF. Here the CDR3 DNA reads TGTGCCAGTTCGCGGACAGGGGGGAAATACGAGCAGTACTTC.